This TCR beta chain was found in a study of vaccination and CD4 T cells after COVID-19. Study-level background: Four females and six males made up the convalescents, with two Hispanic. Study-wide findings and caveats: Convalescent patients were relatively few, and early post-infection timepoints were missing.

As to treatment: roughly nine-day PBMC culture with coronavirus spike peptide pools or control peptides (ViraFEST assay). TCRs were sequenced by ViraFEST after antigen-specific T cells had been expanded with peptide pools. Peptide pools at 9.5 to 10 ug/ml and IL-2 at 8 to 10 IU/ml were added to cultures of 1.5 million to 2 million PBMCs per well. The CDR3 is 13 residues long. CDR1 and CDR2 from the germline V gene are MNHNS and SASEGT. Cultured CD4+ T cell DNA underwent sequencing with the Oncomine TCR Beta short-read assay. TCRdb re-called the PCR reads through MiXCR, storing one row per CDR3 protein. The sample has some 18,000 distinct CDR3 sequences, roughly 29% seen once. This clonotype was seen a few times. What it binds is unknown. Germline is not matched at one junction end, which may reflect a read error.

The receptor was isolated from a human donor with COVID-19. This sequence joins TRBV6-1 and TRBJ2-3; TRBD2 agrees at 12 bases. Sequencing was carried out using cultured CD4+ T cells from blood. In DNA, the CDR3 is TGTGCCAGCAGTGAAGCTACTAGCGGGGGGTTAAATTTT. Protein: CASSEATSGGLNF.